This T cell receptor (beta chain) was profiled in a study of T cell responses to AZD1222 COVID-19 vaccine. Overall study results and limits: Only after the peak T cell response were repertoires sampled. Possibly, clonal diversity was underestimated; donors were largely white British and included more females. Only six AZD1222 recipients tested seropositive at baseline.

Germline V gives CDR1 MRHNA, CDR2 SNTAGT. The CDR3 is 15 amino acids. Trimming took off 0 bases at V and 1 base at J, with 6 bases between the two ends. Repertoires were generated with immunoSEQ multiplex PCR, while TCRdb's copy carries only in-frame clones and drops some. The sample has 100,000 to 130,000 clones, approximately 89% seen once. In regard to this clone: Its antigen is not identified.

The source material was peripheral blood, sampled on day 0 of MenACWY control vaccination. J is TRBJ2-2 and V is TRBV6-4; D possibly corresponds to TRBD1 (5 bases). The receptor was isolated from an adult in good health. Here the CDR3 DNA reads TGTGCCAGCAGTGACTCGCAGGGGAACACCGGGGAGCTGTTTTTT. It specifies CASSDSQGNTGELFF.